This T cell receptor (beta chain) is drawn from a study of T cells after yellow fever vaccination. Across the study: Preparation used SMART-Seq v4 Ultra Low Input for the low-cell-number fractions. Study-level points and caveats: Researchers report a weaker secondary response that nonetheless peaked faster, day 5 versus 15.

V lost 1 base to trimming and J lost 7 bases, with 17 bases between them. The CDR3 runs 15 residues. Germline lookup yields CDR1 LNHNV and CDR2 YYDKDF (reference sequence). A word on this clonotype: Its cognate antigen is unknown.

TCRdb passed the 5' RACE reads through MiXCR, listing each CDR3 protein once. This table has 250,000 to 350,000 distinct CDR3 sequences, around 6.8% appearing once. The rearrangement links TRBV15 to TRBJ2-7; D is perhaps TRBD1 (5 bases). The sequencing here drew on PBMCs, taken approximately 40 days after the first yellow fever vaccination. The TCR originated in a young man who received the YFV17D yellow fever vaccine. CDR3 DNA sequence: TGTGCCACCAGCAGAGGATCGCAGGGTAAGGGTGAGCAGTACGTC. Protein sequence: CATSRGSQGKGEQYV.